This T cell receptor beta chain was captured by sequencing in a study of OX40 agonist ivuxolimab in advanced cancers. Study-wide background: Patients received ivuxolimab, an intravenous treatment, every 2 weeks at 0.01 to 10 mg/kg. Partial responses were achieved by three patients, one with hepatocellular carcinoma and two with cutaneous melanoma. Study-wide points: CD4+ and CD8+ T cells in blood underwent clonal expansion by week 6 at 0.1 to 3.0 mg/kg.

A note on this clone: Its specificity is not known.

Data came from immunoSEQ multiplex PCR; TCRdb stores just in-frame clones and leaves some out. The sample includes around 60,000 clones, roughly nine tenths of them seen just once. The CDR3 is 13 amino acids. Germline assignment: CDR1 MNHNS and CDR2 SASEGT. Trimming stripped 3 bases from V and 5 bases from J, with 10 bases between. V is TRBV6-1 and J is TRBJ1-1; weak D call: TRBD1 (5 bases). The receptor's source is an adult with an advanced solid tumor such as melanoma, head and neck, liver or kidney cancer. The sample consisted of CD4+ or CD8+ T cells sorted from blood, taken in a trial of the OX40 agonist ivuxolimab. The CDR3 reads CASSEGDYTEAFF. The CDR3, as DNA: TGTGCCAGCAGTGAGGGGGATTATACTGAAGCTTTCTTT.